This entry concerns a single T cell receptor (beta chain). This record belongs to a study of early T cells in non-severe SARS-CoV-2 infection. TCRdb reprocessed the 5' RACE reads with MiXCR, giving one entry per CDR3 protein. Here the sample spans approximately 90,000 distinct CDR3 sequences, approximately 12% being singletons. CDR1 is KGHDR and CDR2 is SFDVKD in the germline V gene. V lost 7 bases and J lost 7; bases outside the gene matches: 11. This CDR3 region has 15 residues. The sequence came from an adult who was a healthcare worker with PCR-confirmed SARS-CoV-2 infection or an uninfected control (not recorded which). The gene calls are TRBV24-1 and TRBJ1-1; TRBD1 matches at 10 bases. The specimen comprised whole blood, sampled at baseline. CDR3 region: CATSQGGTGAIEAFF. The CDR3 DNA reads TGTGCCACCAGCCAGGGCGGGACAGGGGCTATTGAAGCTTTCTTT.